The clone carrying this T cell receptor (beta chain) came up a few times. This sample stems from a study of blood T cell repertoires in COVID-19. Study information: The United States, Italy and Spain supplied acute and convalescent COVID-19 samples. PBMCs, B-cell-depleted T cells, or T cells provided the cDNA or gDNA that made up the material.

The CDR3 runs to 16 residues. Germline V gene lookup returns CDR1 ENHRY and CDR2 SYGVKD. V was shortened by 7 bases and J by 4 bases, with 23 bases between the two germline ends. Original methodology: Reference gene primer amplification gave nucleated cell count estimates. Using immunoSEQ multiplex PCR, the repertoire was profiled, and TCRdb retains in-frame clones only, with some absent. The V and J calls and clone size are taken from that table; D and trimming were inferred from the DNA. Among about 120,000 clones listed, 60% to 85% were seen once. Sample: peripheral blood. This TCR was sampled from a man aged 70 or older with acute or convalescent COVID-19. The V and J genes are TRBV10-3 and TRBJ2-7, with D possibly TRBD2 on 5 matching bases. In DNA form, the CDR3 reads TGTGCCATCATGACATCGGGCTACCCGAGGGAATACGAGCAGTACTTC. Translating gives CAIMTSGYPREYEQYF.